This T cell receptor beta chain was sequenced during a study of PD-L1 blockade in urothelial cancer. The wider study: Enrolled patients had been treated previously with 0 to 3 chemotherapy regimens.

Germline V gives CDR1 SGHRS, CDR2 YFSETQ. The junction had 3 bases not matched to a gene; V was cut back by 5 bases and J by 0 bases. The CDR3 consists of 14 residues. Every PCR received spiked-in synthetic TCR analog templates. Clones were sequenced by immunoSEQ multiplex PCR, and TCRdb holds only the in-frame ones, with some missing. This sample carries more than 55,000 clones, around 83% of them seen once, and the ten largest clones take 2.5% to 3%. The rearrangement joins TRBV5-1 to TRBJ2-3, with 7 bases lining up with TRBD2. The receptor was isolated from a middle-aged man with urothelial cancer. The source material was PBMCs, sampled around atezolizumab (anti-PD-L1) treatment. CDR3 DNA: TGCGCCAGCAGGTGGGAGGGTAGCACAGATACGCAGTATTTT. It translates to CASRWEGSTDTQYF.